Only one count was recorded for the clone carrying this T cell receptor beta chain. V was clipped by 6 bases and J by 7 bases, with 10 bases between them. This CDR3 has 12 residues. The assay was immunoSEQ multiplex PCR, and TCRdb's table has in-frame clones only and misses some. The data contain approximately 140,000 clones, approximately 94% of them singletons. The sample belongs to a study of control samples from healthy donors and cancer patients. This TCR came from a man aged 18-30 years in good health. Sequenced sample: blood. The genes are TRBV12-3 or TRBV12-4 and TRBJ2-1, with a tentative D call TRBD1 (6 bases). The CDR3: CASSATGNEQFF. CDR3 nucleotides: TGTGCCAGCAGCGCCACAGGGAATGAGCAGTTCTTC.